This is a list of T cell receptor beta chains from one sample in a study of identical twins. One entry per CDR3 protein results from TCRdb running MiXCR on the 5' RACE reads. This sample has 450,000 to 500,000 distinct CDR3 sequences, with roughly an eighth found just once. The same data also contributed to another study, on yellow fever vaccine responses in identical twins.

Sequencing was done on a sample of CD4+ T cells sorted from blood. The receptors originated from a woman aged 18 to 35 in good health. Both conserved end residues are part of each CDR3. The order of the fields is CDR3 protein, CDR3 DNA, D gene, V gene, J gene, clone size. D genes are given only for firm matches. Rows may omit the clone size; those that give it use once, few, many or a size class.

CATSDPRRDQETQYF	TGTGCCACCAGTGACCCGCGACGGGACCAAGAGACCCAGTACTTC	NA	TRBV24-1	TRBJ2-5	NA
CASGPLKADTQYF	TGTGCCAGCGGCCCTTTAAAGGCAGATACGCAGTATTTT	NA	TRBV4-1	TRBJ2-3	NA
CASSLGPSGRGLTQYF	TGTGCCAGCAGCTTAGGTCCTAGCGGGCGGGGTTTGACCCAGTACTTC	TRBD2	TRBV7-6	TRBJ2-5	few
CSARDWGRTSSYEQYF	TGCAGTGCTAGAGACTGGGGCAGAACGAGCTCCTACGAGCAGTACTTC	NA	TRBV20-1	TRBJ2-7	few
CASKEVGEIGETQYF	TGTGCCAGCAAAGAGGTTGGGGAGATCGGGGAGACCCAGTACTTC	NA	TRBV28	TRBJ2-5	NA
CASSLVGTAYGYTF	TGTGCCAGCAGCTTAGTTGGGACAGCCTATGGCTACACCTTC	TRBD1	TRBV11-2	TRBJ1-2	NA
CSAMQRGISTDTQYF	TGCAGTGCTATGCAGCGGGGGATTAGCACAGATACGCAGTATTTT	TRBD2	TRBV20-1	TRBJ2-3	NA
CASSLGSRDRQETQYF	TGCGCCAGCAGCTTGGGGTCCAGGGATCGTCAAGAGACCCAGTACTTC	NA	TRBV5-1	TRBJ2-5	few
CASSDSAGGHEQFF	TGTGCCAGCAGTGACTCGGCAGGGGGCCATGAGCAGTTCTTC	TRBD1	TRBV6-4	TRBJ2-1	NA
CATSDYRGVSYNEQFF	TGTGCCACCAGTGATTATCGGGGAGTATCCTACAATGAGCAGTTCTTC	NA	TRBV24-1	TRBJ2-1	few
CSARRDPGKGYTF	TGCAGTGCTAGACGGGACCCGGGCAAAGGCTACACCTTC	NA	TRBV20-1	TRBJ1-2	few
CASSLAAVKETQYF	TGTGCCAGCAGCTTAGCGGCAGTAAAAGAGACCCAGTACTTC	NA	TRBV7-9	TRBJ2-5	few
CAIRGTDTQYF	TGTGCCATCAGGGGCACAGATACGCAGTATTTT	NA	TRBV10-3	TRBJ2-3	many
CASSFGTGGSYEQYF	TGTGCCAGCAGCTTCGGGACAGGGGGCTCCTACGAGCAGTACTTC	TRBD1	TRBV7-4	TRBJ2-7	many
CASSARASTDTQYF	TGTGCCAGCTCAGCGCGGGCGAGCACAGATACGCAGTATTTT	NA	TRBV18	TRBJ2-3	few
CASSPRMRGETQYF	TGTGCCAGCAGCCCCCGGATGAGAGGAGAGACCCAGTACTTC	NA	TRBV9	TRBJ2-5	few